The entry that follows covers one T cell receptor beta chain sequence. These data are taken from a study of shared clonotypes between healthy human individuals. Study as a whole: Researchers assigned three CD4 naive, three CD4 memory, two CD8 naive and one CD8 memory plate to each donor.

Sequencing used immunoSEQ multiplex PCR; TCRdb keeps in-frame clones, though not all of them. Seen here are about 1.1 million clones, more than 75% observed once, and the top ten hold under 0.65%. Per germline, CDR1 MGHDK and CDR2 SYGVNS. V dropped 7 bases and J dropped 3 bases, with 12 bases sitting between them. This CDR3 region has 14 residues. The sequencing input was memory CD4+ T cells from PBMCs. Sample subset: CD45RA-negative fraction. The TCR sequence derives from a man between 18 and 29 years old in good health. Some clones in this sample may be carry-over from other donors' samples. The V and J genes are TRBV25-1 and TRBJ2-2, with D hard to call. For the CDR3, the DNA is TGTGCCAGCACCCCGGCAGACTACACCGGGGAGCTGTTTTTT. It translates to CASTPADYTGELFF.